This T cell receptor beta chain comes out of a study of graft-versus-host responses after intestinal transplantation. Turning to the study itself: Recipients had transplants, and these were multivisceral, liver-intestinal, or isolated intestinal. After anti-thymocyte globulin induction, recipients took tacrolimus and steroids for approximately three years. Broader study findings: Peak circulating GvH clone levels tracked with early post-transplant HvG declines.

As to this clone: The antigen is undetermined.

Produced via immunoSEQ multiplex PCR; TCRdb's table is partial and in-frame only. The repertoire holds some 100,000 clones, with approximately 95% as singletons. Trimming removed 1 base from V and 6 bases from J; junction bases left unmatched: 8. Per germline, CDR1 SGHKS and CDR2 YYEKEE (reference sequence). This CDR3 contains 15 residues. The source material was unstimulated CD8+ T cells sorted from spleen or lymph node cells, sampled before transplant. The chain couples TRBV5-5 to TRBJ2-7, with 9 bases aligning to TRBD2. The sequence was obtained from a human donor who was the organ donor for an intestinal transplant. CDR3 DNA sequence: TGTGCCAGCAGCTTGCGGGCGGCGGGGGGGCTCGAGCAGTACTTC. Protein product: CASSLRAAGGLEQYF.